The TCR beta chain described here comes from a study of blood T cell repertoires in COVID-19 (dated by TCRdb to the early 2020s). Background on the whole study: ImmuneRACE Cohort 3 recovered participants were defined by two consecutive negative NP/OP PCR tests, healthcare professional clearance, or symptom resolution. Collaborator samples came from the United States, Italy and Spain and covered acute and convalescent phases of COVID-19. The material from the prospective study consisted of cDNA or gDNA derived from T cells, B-cell-depleted T cells, or PBMCs. Deeply sampled blood TCRbeta repertoires from subjects exposed to, actively infected with, or recovered from COVID-19 were included in the dataset. A freely available public database, intended as a resource for researchers studying the immune response to SARS-CoV-2, is where the repertoires were released. Samples came from the ongoing ImmuneRACE study (first 160 participants) plus 1,254 subjects from 6 global collaborators. A de-identified subject ID, COVID-19 status, age in years and sex were almost always included in the sample metadata. Where available, HLA class I and class II types were taken from metadata supplied by the sample provider and were not determined by assay-based typing. Broad study findings and their caveats: How much clinical and demographic metadata was included differed by source and by participant, and the metadata was provided uncurated.

In the prospective study, participants were 18 to 89 years old, resided in fewer than 25 geographic areas of the United States, and were enrolled through a virtual design. To assign participants to cohorts, the prospective study relied on clinical history that participants themselves reported in a screening survey and a study questionnaire. In the prospective study, mobile phlebotomists collected whole blood, serum and a nasopharyngeal or oropharyngeal swab from each participant. Over a roughly 2-month period, participants in the prospective study had the option of providing additional blood draws and questionnaires. Prospective study blood samples were shipped either frozen or at room temperature before DNA extraction. Via the germline V gene, CDR1 is MNHEY and CDR2 SVGAGI. Trimming leaves V shorter by 3 bases and J shorter by 5 bases, with the junction holding 4 bases beyond the gene matches. Counted from cysteine to phenylalanine, this CDR3 has 15 amino acids. CDR3 DNA only is kept here, 45 bases in frame from base 1.

TCRbeta CDR3 regions were amplified from genomic DNA by means of the immunoSEQ Assay, a bias-controlled multiplex PCR. In the source study's methods: Nucleated cell counts per sample were estimated from amplification of reference gene primers within the assay. To quantify the absolute abundance of each unique TCRbeta CDR3 rearrangement, sequence reads were collapsed and filtered. For each sample, productive Simpson clonality was calculated by taking the square root of Simpson's diversity index across productive rearrangements. As stored in TCRdb, this immuneACCESS dataset retains in-frame rearrangements with V and J assigned. A fraction of the clones does not appear; measured against another copy, unresolved V genes explain less than half of the discrepancy, and the remainder lacks a known reason. For V, J and clone size, that table is used; D and trimming come from the DNA. Counted in this sample were 250,000 to 300,000 clones; around 90% of them appeared once. The top ten constitute around 2% of the sample.

A word on this clone: Its antigen is not yet known. The input lacks base qualities; no much larger clone sits a single base away.

This receptor was identified in a woman between 55 and 75 years old in a cohort exposed to, infected with or recovered from COVID-19 (not recorded which). Sequenced material: PBMCs or T cells enriched from blood (not recorded which). The chain links TRBV6-5 with TRBJ1-4, with 9 middle bases fitting TRBD1. The nucleotide sequence reads as follows: TGTGCCAGCAGTTATTACGGGACAGGGAATGAAAAACTGTTTTTT. This codes for CASSYYGTGNEKLFF.